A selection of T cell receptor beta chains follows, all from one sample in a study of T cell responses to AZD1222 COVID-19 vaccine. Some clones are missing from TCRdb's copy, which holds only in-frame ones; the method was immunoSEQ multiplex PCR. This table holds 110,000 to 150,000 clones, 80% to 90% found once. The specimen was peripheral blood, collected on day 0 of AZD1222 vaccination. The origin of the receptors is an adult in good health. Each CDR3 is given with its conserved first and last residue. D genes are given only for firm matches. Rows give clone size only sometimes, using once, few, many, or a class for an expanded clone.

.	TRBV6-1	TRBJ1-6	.	CASSENSWTERSSYNSPLHF	TGTGCCAGCAGTGAAAATAGTTGGACAGAGCGGAGCTCCTATAATTCACCCCTCCACTTT
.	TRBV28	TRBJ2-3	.	CASSRRMGTDTQYF	TGTGCCAGCAGTCGACGGATGGGGACAGATACGCAGTATTTT
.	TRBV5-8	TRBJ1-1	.	CASSLVLNTEAFF	TGTGCCAGCAGCTTGGTGCTGAACACTGAAGCTTTCTTT
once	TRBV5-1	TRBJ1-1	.	CASSLGTDTEAFF	TGCGCCAGCAGCTTGGGTACAGACACTGAAGCTTTCTTT
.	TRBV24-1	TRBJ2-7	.	CAPPQGPPYEQYF	TGTGCCCCCCCCCAGGGGCCGCCCTACGAGCAGTACTTC
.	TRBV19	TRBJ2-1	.	CASSPDSAGDNEQFF	TGTGCCAGTAGTCCAGATAGCGCCGGTGACAATGAGCAGTTCTTC
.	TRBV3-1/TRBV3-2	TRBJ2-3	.	CASSSYGTGSTDTQYF	TGTGCCAGCAGCTCCTATGGGACGGGAAGCACAGATACGCAGTATTTT
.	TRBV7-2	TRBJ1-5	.	CASSLGAGEGNQPQHF	TGTGCCAGCAGCTTAGGTGCAGGCGAGGGCAATCAGCCCCAGCATTTT
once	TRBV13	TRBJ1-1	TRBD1	CASSYTDGQGYNTEAFF	TGTGCCAGCAGCTACACAGACGGACAGGGCTATAACACTGAAGCTTTCTTT
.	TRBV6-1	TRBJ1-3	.	CASSELVEAGNTIYF	TGTGCCAGCAGTGAATTGGTGGAAGCTGGAAACACCATATATTTT
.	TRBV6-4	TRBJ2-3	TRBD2	CASSVGGATDTQYF	TGTGCCAGCAGTGTCGGGGGGGCCACAGATACGCAGTATTTT
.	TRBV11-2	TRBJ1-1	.	CASSFRRQGLNTEAFF	TGTGCCAGCAGCTTTCGGCGGCAGGGATTGAACACTGAAGCTTTCTTT
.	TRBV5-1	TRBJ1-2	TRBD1	CASSPDREYGYTF	TGCGCCAGCAGCCCAGACAGGGAGTATGGCTACACCTTC
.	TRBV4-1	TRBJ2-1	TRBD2	CASSHTSGVEFF	TGCGCCAGCAGCCATACTAGCGGGGTTGAGTTCTTC
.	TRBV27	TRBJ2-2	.	CASTNRVNTGELFF	TGTGCCAGCACCAATAGGGTAAACACCGGGGAGCTGTTTTTT
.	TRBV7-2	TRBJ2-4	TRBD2	CASSFGTSGGWAYF	TGTGCCAGCAGCTTTGGGACTAGCGGGGGGTGGGCCTACTTC
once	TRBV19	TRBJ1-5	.	CASSIDLREARKNQPQHF	TGTGCCAGTAGTATAGATCTGCGTGAGGCCCGCAAGAATCAGCCCCAGCATTTT
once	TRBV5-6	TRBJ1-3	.	CASSLVTAGGNTIYF	TGTGCCAGCAGCTTGGTGACGGCCGGTGGAAACACCATATATTTT
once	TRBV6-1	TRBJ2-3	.	CASSDRGFTDTQYF	TGTGCCAGCAGTGATCGGGGGTTCACAGATACGCAGTATTTT
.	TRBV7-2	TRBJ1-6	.	CASSLERNSPLHF	TGTGCCAGCAGCTTGGAGAGGAATTCACCCCTCCACTTT
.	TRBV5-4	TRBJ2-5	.	CASSYKHRAGETQYF	TGTGCCAGCAGCTATAAGCACAGGGCGGGGGAGACCCAGTACTTC
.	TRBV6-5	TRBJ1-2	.	CASSPTGLYGYTF	TGTGCCAGCAGTCCGACAGGACTCTATGGCTACACCTTC
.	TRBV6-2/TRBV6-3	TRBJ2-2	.	CASSYRGSANTGELFF	TGTGCCAGCAGTTACCGGGGATCCGCGAACACCGGGGAGCTGTTTTTT
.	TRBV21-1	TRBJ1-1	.	CASSKAFLLRPGNFDTEAFF	TGTGCCAGCAGCAAAGCCTTCCTCCTACGGCCAGGAAATTTTGACACTGAAGCTTTCTTT
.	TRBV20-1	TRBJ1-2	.	CTTGARYGYTF	TGCACTACAGGAGCTCGGTATGGCTACACCTTC
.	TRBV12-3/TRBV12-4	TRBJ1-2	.	CASSPWRHGYTF	TGTGCCAGCAGTCCATGGCGGCATGGCTACACCTTC
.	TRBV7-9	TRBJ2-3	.	CASSLAHLVSTDTQYF	TGTGCCAGCAGCTTAGCGCACCTAGTAAGCACAGATACGCAGTATTTT
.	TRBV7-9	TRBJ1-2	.	CASSPGPSYGYTF	TGTGCCAGCAGCCCGGGACCGAGCTATGGCTACACCTTC
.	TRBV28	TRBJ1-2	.	CASSLRGGNKANYGYTF	TGTGCCAGCAGTTTACGAGGTGGGAATAAAGCTAACTATGGCTACACCTTC
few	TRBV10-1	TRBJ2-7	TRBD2	CASSKGGSSEQYF	TGCGCCAGCAGTAAGGGAGGGTCCTCCGAGCAGTACTTC